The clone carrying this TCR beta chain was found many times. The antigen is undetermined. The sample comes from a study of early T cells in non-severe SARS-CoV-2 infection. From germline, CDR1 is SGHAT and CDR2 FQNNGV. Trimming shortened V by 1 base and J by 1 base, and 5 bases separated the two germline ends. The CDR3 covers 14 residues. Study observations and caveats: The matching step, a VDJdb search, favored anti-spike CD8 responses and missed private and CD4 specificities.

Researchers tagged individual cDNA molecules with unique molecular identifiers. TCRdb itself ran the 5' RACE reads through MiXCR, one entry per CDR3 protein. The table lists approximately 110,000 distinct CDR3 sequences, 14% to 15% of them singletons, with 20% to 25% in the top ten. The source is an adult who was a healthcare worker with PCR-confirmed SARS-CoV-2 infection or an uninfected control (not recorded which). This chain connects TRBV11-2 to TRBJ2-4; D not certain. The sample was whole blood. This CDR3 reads CASSLVGAKNIQYF. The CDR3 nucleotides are TGTGCCAGCAGCTTAGTGGGGGCCAAAAACATTCAGTACTTC.